One sample yielded the 32 T cell receptor beta chains listed below, sequenced in a study of blood T cell repertoires in COVID-19. Clones were sequenced by immunoSEQ multiplex PCR, and TCRdb holds only the in-frame ones, with some missing. The sample includes 150,000 to 200,000 clones, 80% of them seen just once. What was sequenced was PBMCs or T cells enriched from blood (not recorded which). The receptors here all came from a man in his forties or fifties who had recovered from COVID-19.

The rearrangement links TRBV21-1 to TRBJ1-6; the table names TRBD1, a call not compared with the DNA. TRBV21-1 is termed a pseudogene. The CDR3 consists of 19 residues. CDR3 sequence (DNA): TGTGCCAGCAGCAAAGAACAAATGCTTGGACAGGGTGAAAATTCACCCCTCCACTTT. This translates into CASSKEQMLGQGENSPLHF.

This clone was recorded only once. The chain uses TRBV19 and TRBJ1-1; the D gene is possibly TRBD1 (5 bases). The CDR3 is 15 residues long. CDR1 LNHDA and CDR2 SQIVND come from the germline V gene (reference sequence). Trimming pared 3 bases from V and 2 bases from J, leaving 13 bases between. The CDR3 sequence: CASSIEDRLNTEAFF. The CDR3 DNA reads TGTGCCAGTAGTATTGAAGACAGATTAAACACTGAAGCTTTCTTT.

Concerning this clone: Its ends do not fully match the called genes, so a read error is possible. The rearrangement joins TRBV19 to TRBJ2-3; 7 bases align to TRBD1. Germline values: CDR1 LNHDA, CDR2 SQIVND (reference sequence). The CDR3 has 14 amino acids. The CDR3 reads CASSNRGGTDTQYF. Written as DNA, the CDR3 is TGTGCCAGCAGTAACAGGGGTGGAACAGATACGCAGTATTTT.

This CDR3 reads CASTQGVSAGNTIYF. For the CDR3, the DNA is TGTGCCAGCACTCAAGGGGTTTCTGCGGGAAACACCATATATTTT. The chain combines TRBV2 with TRBJ1-3, with TRBD1 as a possible D gene (5 bases). V was clipped by 7 bases and J by 4 bases, with 17 bases between them. The CDR3 has 15 residues. Germline V gene data show CDR1 as SNHLY and CDR2 as FYNNEI.

The V and J genes are TRBV27 and TRBJ2-5, with D possibly TRBD2 on 6 matching bases. From germline, CDR1 is MNHEY and CDR2 SMNVEV (reference sequence). The CDR3 spans 13 residues. The V gene lost 2 bases and the J gene lost 7 bases, with 11 bases spanning the gap. The CDR3 region is CASSLRRDGTQYF. The CDR3 DNA sequence: TGTGCCAGCAGTTTAAGGAGGGATGGGACCCAGTACTTC.

This clone was recorded a few times. The V gene is TRBV5-4, the J gene TRBJ2-2; D possibly corresponds to TRBD2 (7 bases). This CDR3 has 16 amino acids. The V and J ends lost 4 bases and 1 base respectively, with 14 bases between them. The V gene's germline CDR1 is SGHNT and CDR2 YYREEE (reference sequence). The CDR3 is CASSPRGAGNTGELFF. CDR3 nucleotides: TGTGCCAGCAGCCCCCGGGGGGCGGGGAACACCGGGGAGCTGTTTTTT.

This clone was picked up one time. In the same sample, other DNA sequences code for this CDR3. The CDR3 region has the DNA TGTGCCAGTAGTATTGTGCAGGGAGGCGGCTACACCTTC. The encoded protein is CASSIVQGGGYTF. The V gene is TRBV19, the J gene TRBJ1-2; the D gene is possibly TRBD1 (5 bases). The V end lost 3 bases, the J end lost 8 bases, and 13 bases lay between the germline ends. The germline V gene encodes CDR1 LNHDA and CDR2 SQIVND (reference sequence). This CDR3 contains 13 residues.

This clone has just one count. The chain carries TRBV2 and TRBJ1-5; the match to TRBD1 covers 7 bases. The CDR3 has 14 amino acids. Germline values: CDR1 SNHLY, CDR2 FYNNEI. J was trimmed by 3 bases and V by 8 bases; bases with no gene match: 7. CDR3 amino acids: CASEGARPNQPQHF. CDR3 DNA: TGTGCCAGCGAGGGGGCCAGACCCAATCAGCCCCAGCATTTT.

The rearrangement links TRBV5-4 to TRBJ2-7, with a weak D call TRBD2 (5 bases). The CDR3 runs to 16 residues. Trimming pared 1 base from V and 0 bases from J, leaving 14 bases between. Germline V gene lookup returns CDR1 SGHNT and CDR2 YYREEE (reference sequence). The CDR3, as DNA: TGTGCCAGCAGCTTGTATCCGGAGGACCCCTCCTACGAGCAGTACTTC. As protein: CASSLYPEDPSYEQYF.

Here the CDR3 DNA reads TGCGCCAGCAGTGAGGGGCTCTATCAGCCCCAGCATTTT. It translates to CASSEGLYQPQHF. The chain couples TRBV10-1 to TRBJ1-5, with D unresolved. V was pared by 2 bases and J by 5 bases, with 7 bases between. The CDR3 is 13 amino acids. The V gene's germline CDR1 is WNHNN and CDR2 SYGVQD (reference sequence).

This chain joins TRBV3-1 (or the pseudogene TRBV3-2) and TRBJ2-2; D perhaps matches TRBD1 (6 bases). The germline CDR1 and CDR2 sequences are LGHDT and YNNKEL (reference sequence). V lost 4 bases to trimming and J lost 6 bases, with 21 bases between them. The CDR3 spans 17 residues. CDR3 DNA sequence: TGTGCCAGCAGCCGGAGAGGCCCACAGGGAAGGGCCGGGGAGCTGTTTTTT. Encoded protein: CASSRRGPQGRAGELFF.

The chain recombines TRBV30 with TRBJ1-1; D uncertain. Germline V gives CDR1 GTSNPN, CDR2 SVGIG (reference sequence). The CDR3 has 12 residues. V lost 2 bases and J lost 4, with 8 bases in between. The CDR3 bases are TGTGCCTGGAGTCGGGGAGGCACTGAAGCTTTCTTT. Translation gives CAWSRGGTEAFF.

V is TRBV19 and J is TRBJ2-2; TRBD1 matches 12 bases. This CDR3 has 15 residues. V lost 7 bases to trimming and J lost 4 bases; unmatched junction nucleotides: 4. Germline assignment: CDR1 LNHDA and CDR2 SQIVND (reference sequence). CDR3 bases: TGTGCCAGTAAGGCGGGACAGGGGGCCACCGGGGAGCTGTTTTTT. This gives the protein CASKAGQGATGELFF.

The V gene is TRBV5-1, the J gene TRBJ1-6; D gene ambiguous. Germline V CDR1 and CDR2: SGHRS, YFSETQ. This CDR3 is built from 15 residues. Trimming removed 3 bases from V and 5 bases from J, with 12 bases in between. In DNA, the CDR3 is TGCGCCAGCAGCTATTCGTCCCCGGATAATTCACCCCTCCACTTT. This sequence encodes CASSYSSPDNSPLHF.

The V call is TRBV5-1, the J call TRBJ2-5, with 10 nucleotides matching TRBD2. This CDR3 region has 14 residues. The germline CDR1 and CDR2 sequences are SGHRS and YFSETQ. V was pared by 5 bases and J by 5 bases, with 6 bases of the junction left unmatched. CDR3 nucleotide sequence: TGCGCCAGCAGGGGACTAGCGAATGCGGAGACCCAGTACTTC. Translated: CASRGLANAETQYF.

The chain links TRBV6-1 to TRBJ1-4; D is ambiguous. Trimming pared 2 bases from V and 10 bases from J, leaving 23 bases between. This CDR3 region has 17 residues. The germline CDR1 and CDR2 sequences are MNHNS and SASEGT. In DNA form, the CDR3 reads TGTGCCAGCAGTGAACTCCCTTTGGTGGTAGCGCAAGGAAAACTGTTTTTT. Its protein is CASSELPLVVAQGKLFF.

This chain connects TRBV6-5 to TRBJ2-7; 7 positions agree with TRBD1. This CDR3 region has 13 residues. Germline CDR1 MNHEY, CDR2 SVGAGI. V lost 10 bases to trimming and J lost 3 bases; unmatched junction nucleotides: 9. This CDR3 is CAIAGTESYEQYF. The CDR3 bases are TGTGCCATCGCCGGGACAGAAAGCTACGAGCAGTACTTC.

This chain connects TRBV6-5 to TRBJ1-4; 7 bases line up with TRBD1. The J segment lost 8 bases and the V segment lost 0 bases, leaving 6 bases of the junction unmatched. The CDR3 has 15 amino acids. The germline V gene encodes CDR1 MNHEY and CDR2 SVGAGI. The DNA of the CDR3 is TGTGCCAGCAGTTACTCGACAGGGCCGGACGAAAAACTGTTTTTT. It is translated as CASSYSTGPDEKLFF.

This chain joins TRBV5-6 and TRBJ2-3; the match to TRBD2 covers 13 bases. CDR3 length equals 17 residues. V lost 3 bases, J lost 7 bases, and 11 bases stayed unmatched. Germline CDR1 SGHDT, CDR2 YYEEEE. The CDR3 loop is CASSSPGRLAGGNTQYF. Written as DNA, the CDR3 is TGTGCCAGCAGCTCTCCGGGCAGACTAGCGGGGGGAAATACGCAGTATTTT.

The rearrangement uses TRBV19 and TRBJ1-1; D unresolved. The germline V gene has CDR1 LNHDA and CDR2 SQIVND (reference sequence). Trimming pared 8 bases from V and 2 bases from J, leaving 12 bases between. This CDR3 is built from 13 residues. CDR3 region: CASQNPQNTEAFF. Here the CDR3 DNA reads TGTGCCAGTCAGAACCCGCAAAACACTGAAGCTTTCTTT. Filled out from reference TRBV19 and TRBJ1-1, the complete variable domain reads DGGITQSPKYLFRKEGQNVTLSCEQNLNHDAMYWYRQDPGQGLRLIYYSQIVNDFQKGDIAEGYSVSREKKESFPLTVTSAQKNPTAFYLCASQNPQNTEAFFGQGTRLTVV.

The rearrangement links TRBV11-2 to TRBJ2-1, with 7 nucleotides matching TRBD1. The CDR3 runs to 17 residues. The J segment lost 0 bases and the V segment lost 0 bases, leaving 5 bases of the junction unmatched. The V gene's germline CDR1 is SGHAT and CDR2 FQNNGV. The CDR3 sequence is CASSLDPTGSSYNEQFF. DNA of the CDR3: TGTGCCAGCAGCTTAGATCCGACAGGGAGCTCCTACAATGAGCAGTTCTTC.

The rearrangement joins TRBV6-1 to TRBJ2-5, with TRBD2 identical over 9 bases. Germline V gene sequence: CDR1 MNHNS, CDR2 SASEGT. J lost 5 bases, V lost 0 bases, and 16 bases had no gene match. The CDR3 length is 19 residues. The CDR3 DNA is TGTGCCAGCAGTGAAGCAACGACTAGCGGCGAGGGAGGGTTGGAGACCCAGTACTTC. Translated, it gives CASSEATTSGEGGLETQYF.

The chain uses TRBV19 and TRBJ2-7, with D possibly TRBD2 on 6 matching bases. The CDR3 is 16 residues long. Trimming removed 8 bases at V and 2 bases at J, with 22 bases between. Germline V gene lookup returns CDR1 LNHDA and CDR2 SQIVND (reference sequence). The CDR3 here is CASGPSGFQGAYEQYF. DNA of the CDR3: TGTGCCAGTGGACCGAGCGGGTTCCAAGGCGCCTACGAGCAGTACTTC.

The V call is TRBV11-2, the J call TRBJ1-2; a weak D match, TRBD1 (5 bases). V was trimmed by 5 bases and J by 4 bases, leaving 17 bases between them. Germline CDR1 SGHAT, CDR2 FQNNGV. This CDR3 is built from 15 residues. The CDR3 nucleotides are TGTGCCAGCAGCGATTACGGGGGATTAGGCTATGGCTACACCTTC. This codes for CASSDYGGLGYGYTF. Full variable domain (rest looked up from reference TRBV11-2 and TRBJ1-2): EAGVAQSPRYKIIEKRQSVAFWCNPISGHATLYWYQQILGQGPKLLIQFQNNGVVDDSQLPKDRFSAERLKGVDSTLKIQPAKLEDSAVYLCASSDYGGLGYGYTFGSGTRLTVV.

The chain joins TRBV7-2 to TRBJ2-1, with 9 bases aligning to TRBD2. J gave up 9 bases and V 4 bases, and 7 bases lay outside the gene matches. This CDR3 spans 14 amino acids. The germline CDR1 and CDR2 sequences are SGHTA and FQGNSA. In nucleotides, the CDR3 is TGTGCCAGCAGCTATCTAGCGGGGCGAGGTGAGCAGTTCTTC. Translated, it gives CASSYLAGRGEQFF.

The chain links TRBV7-9 to TRBJ2-5; D might be TRBD2 (7 bases). The germline V gene has CDR1 SEHNR and CDR2 FQNEAQ (reference sequence). This CDR3 comprises 14 residues. V was cut by 5 bases and J by 1 base, with 11 bases left in between. CDR3 sequence (DNA): TGTGCCAGCAGCCCCGGGGGGCTCCAAGAGACCCAGTACTTC. It is translated as CASSPGGLQETQYF.

This clone was counted only a few times. V usage is TRBV6-5 and J usage is TRBJ1-1, with 12 bases aligning to TRBD1. The CDR3 has 15 amino acids. J was trimmed by 6 bases and V by 5 bases; bases with no gene match: 7. CDR1 MNHEY and CDR2 SVGAGI come from the germline V gene. The CDR3 region is CASSTTGTGGSEAFF. CDR3 sequence (DNA): TGTGCCAGCAGTACAACCGGGACAGGGGGCTCTGAAGCTTTCTTT.

The V gene is TRBV5-1, the J gene TRBJ1-2; TRBD1 aligns across 9 bases. V gave up 3 bases and J gave up 6 bases; unmatched junction bases: 6. This CDR3 has 14 residues. Germline CDR1 SGHRS, CDR2 YFSETQ. Here the CDR3 DNA reads TGCGCCAGCAGCTCTAAGGGACAGGGCGATGGCTACACCTTC. This translates into CASSSKGQGDGYTF. The variable domain in full, completed from reference TRBV5-1 and TRBJ1-2, reads KAGVTQTPRYLIKTRGQQVTLSCSPISGHRSVSWYQQTPGQGLQFLFEYFSETQRNKGNFPGRFSGRQFSNSRSEMNVSTLELGDSALYLCASSSKGQGDGYTFGSGTRLTVV.

The rearrangement joins TRBV27 to TRBJ1-1; no firm D call. Germline CDR1 and CDR2: MNHEY and SMNVEV (reference sequence). V was clipped by 4 bases and J by 3 bases, with 15 bases between them. The CDR3 has 15 residues. The CDR3 coding sequence is TGTGCCAGCAGTTCCCGGGAGGGAGGGTACACTGAAGCTTTCTTT. Encoded protein: CASSSREGGYTEAFF.

The rearrangement links TRBV24-1 to TRBJ2-1, with TRBD2 identical over 12 bases. V trimming: 7 bases; J trimming: 6 bases; junction bases outside the gene matches: 6. CDR3 length equals 15 residues. In germline, CDR1 is KGHDR, CDR2 SFDVKD. The CDR3 reads CATSDRTSGINEQFF. As DNA, the CDR3 is TGTGCCACCAGCGATAGGACTAGCGGGATCAATGAGCAGTTCTTC.

CDR3 residues: CASSQGDRGFYEQYF. CDR3 DNA: TGTGCCAGCAGCCAAGGGGACAGGGGCTTCTACGAGCAGTACTTC. V is TRBV3-1 (or the pseudogene TRBV3-2) and J is TRBJ2-7, with 10 bases lining up with TRBD1. Germline lookup yields CDR1 LGHDT and CDR2 YNNKEL (reference sequence). The CDR3 length is 15 residues. Trimming at V came to 1 base and at J to 3 bases, leaving 3 bases not matched to a gene.

This clone was counted a few times. V gene TRBV5-1 combines with J gene TRBJ2-5, with TRBD2 matching 9 bases. V dropped 0 bases and J dropped 2; count of bases not matched to a gene: 5. The CDR3 length is 16 residues. The germline V gene has CDR1 SGHRS and CDR2 YFSETQ. The CDR3 DNA follows: TGCGCCAGCAGCTTGGTCGGGACTAGCAGTCAAGAGACCCAGTACTTC. Amino acid sequence: CASSLVGTSSQETQYF. The complete variable domain, with remaining parts taken from reference TRBV5-1 and TRBJ2-5, reads KAGVTQTPRYLIKTRGQQVTLSCSPISGHRSVSWYQQTPGQGLQFLFEYFSETQRNKGNFPGRFSGRQFSNSRSEMNVSTLELGDSALYLCASSLVGTSSQETQYFGPGTRLLVL.